This TCR beta chain was identified in a study of T cell responses to AZD1222 COVID-19 vaccine. The CDR3 is made up of 13 amino acids. Germline CDR1 reads SGHTA; CDR2 reads FQGNSA. Trimming removed 5 bases at V and 7 bases at J, with 14 bases between. Points on this clone: Its antigen remains unknown.

General study findings and limits: Close to half of spike-specific TCRs reportedly recognize unmutated variant regions. The donors showed a predominance of white British ancestry and of females, with possible underestimation of clonal diversity. Compared with day 0, the breadth and depth of the Spike-specific TCR repertoire rose significantly after two doses of AZD1222.

Profiled with immunoSEQ multiplex PCR; TCRdb holds only in-frame clones, not every one. The sample records around 120,000 clones, 70% to 90% being singletons. The source was peripheral blood, collected on day 0 of AZD1222 vaccination. The chain couples TRBV7-2 to TRBJ1-2; possible D gene TRBD1, 5 bases. The receptor comes from an adult in good health. As DNA, the CDR3 is TGTGCCAGCAGCACAAGGGGTGGGGGTGGCTACACCTTC. This translates into CASSTRGGGGYTF.